This passage covers 30 T cell receptor beta chains from one sample sequenced in a study of blood T cell repertoires in COVID-19. Some clones are missing from TCRdb's copy, which holds only in-frame ones; the method was immunoSEQ multiplex PCR. Here the sample spans under 100,000 clones, approximately 85% being singletons. The sample was peripheral blood. These TCRs come from a woman of 80 years or more with COVID-19, enrolled during active disease.

The chain has TRBV5-6 and TRBJ2-2, with 9 bases matching TRBD2. This CDR3 is built from 18 residues. CDR1 is SGHDT and CDR2 is YYEEEE in the germline V gene. V shed 2 bases and J 4 bases; nucleotides not matched to a gene: 12. The CDR3 region has the DNA TGTGCCAGCAGCTTATTAGCGGGAGCGGGTCGGGGCACCGGGGAGCTGTTTTTT. Residues: CASSLLAGAGRGTGELFF.

This chain connects TRBV7-9 to TRBJ1-4; D might be TRBD1 (5 bases). The CDR3 length is 14 residues. CDR1 is SEHNR and CDR2 is FQNEAQ in the germline V gene (reference sequence). Trimming cost V 1 base and J 8 bases, with 11 bases left between them. The CDR3 region has the DNA TGTGCCAGCAGCTTAGGTACAGGAAACGAAAAACTGTTTTTT. Protein product: CASSLGTGNEKLFF.

This clone was seen once. The chain links TRBV10-3 to TRBJ1-6, with TRBD1 matching 9 bases. Germline trimming cut 3 bases from V and 6 bases from J; bases unmatched to any gene: 9. The CDR3 consists of 17 residues. The germline V gene encodes CDR1 ENHRY and CDR2 SYGVKD. The CDR3 DNA sequence: TGTGCCATCAGTGATTCAAACAGGGGGCCTGGTAATTCACCCCTCCACTTT. Translated, it gives CAISDSNRGPGNSPLHF.

The J gene is TRBJ1-5, the V gene TRBV6-5; 8 nucleotides align to TRBD1. This CDR3 spans 15 amino acids. Germline V lookup: CDR1 MNHEY, CDR2 SVGAGI. Germline trimming cut 6 bases from V and 1 base from J; bases unmatched to any gene: 5. CDR3 in amino acids: CASSPDRASNQPQHF. DNA for the CDR3: TGTGCCAGCAGCCCGGACAGGGCGAGCAATCAGCCCCAGCATTTT.

The rearrangement uses TRBV30 and TRBJ2-7; no reliable D call. The CDR3 is 12 residues long. Trimming took 7 bases from V and 1 from J, leaving 11 bases between them. The V gene's germline CDR1 is GTSNPN and CDR2 SVGIG (reference sequence). CDR3 sequence (DNA): TGTGCCTCTCAGGAACGATCCTACGAGCAGTACTTC. It encodes CASQERSYEQYF.

V gene TRBV15 combines with J gene TRBJ2-4; D might be TRBD2 (7 bases). Germline assignment: CDR1 LNHNV and CDR2 YYDKDF (reference sequence). Deletions cut 8 bases from V and 6 bases from J, with 14 bases between. The CDR3 has 13 amino acids. This CDR3 is CATRRRGRNIQYF. DNA of the CDR3: TGTGCCACCCGCCGGCGGGGGCGAAACATTCAGTACTTC. The whole variable domain, filled in from reference TRBV15 and TRBJ2-4, reads DAMVIQNPRYQVTQFGKPVTLSCSQTLNHNVMYWYQQKSSQAPKLLFHYYDKDFNNEADTPDNFQSRRPNTSFCFLDIRSPGLGDTAMYLCATRRRGRNIQYFGAGTRLSVL.

The J gene is TRBJ2-1, the V gene TRBV10-1; 7 positions match TRBD2. Germline-derived CDR1 and CDR2 are WNHNN and SYGVQD (reference sequence). The CDR3 sequence is 14 residues long. J gave up 5 bases and V 8 bases, and 9 bases lay outside the gene matches. CDR3 amino acids: CASQGLSDDNEQFF. CDR3 in DNA: TGCGCCAGCCAGGGACTATCAGATGACAATGAGCAGTTCTTC.

The V and J genes are TRBV10-3 and TRBJ2-2, with 15 nucleotides matching TRBD2. The CDR3 totals 16 residues. Trimming took 4 bases from V and 5 from J; bases not matched to a gene: 2. In germline, CDR1 is ENHRY, CDR2 SYGVKD. The CDR3 protein is CAISGGLAGGTGELFF. DNA of the CDR3: TGTGCCATCAGTGGGGGACTAGCGGGAGGTACCGGGGAGCTGTTTTTT.

This chain uses TRBV9 with TRBJ1-3, with 9 bases fitting TRBD1. Unmatched junction bases numbered 7, after V lost 3 bases and J lost 0 bases. This CDR3 has 17 amino acids. Per the germline V gene, CDR1 is SGDLS and CDR2 is YYNGEE. CDR3 protein: CASSGGTGTNSGNTIYF. CDR3 nucleotide sequence: TGTGCCAGCAGCGGGGGGACAGGGACCAACTCTGGAAACACCATATATTTT. Full variable domain (remainder filled in from reference TRBV9 and TRBJ1-3): DSGVTQTPKHLITATGQRVTLRCSPRSGDLSVYWYQQSLDQGLQFLIQYYNGEERAKGNILERFSAQQFPDLHSELNLSSLELGDSALYFCASSGGTGTNSGNTIYFGEGSWLTVV.

The rearrangement uses TRBV9 and TRBJ1-2; 9 bases are a match to TRBD1. Germline CDR1 SGDLS, CDR2 YYNGEE. The trim removed 6 bases at V and 2 bases at J, leaving 8 bases unmatched. The CDR3 covers 15 residues. This CDR3 reads CASTPGQGLNYGYTF. In DNA, the CDR3 is TGTGCCAGCACGCCGGGACAGGGACTCAACTATGGCTACACCTTC.

V usage is TRBV10-2 and J usage is TRBJ2-3; 13 nucleotides match TRBD2. The CDR3 length is 13 residues. The V and J ends lost 10 bases and 5 bases, in that order; junction bases with no gene match: 3. The germline CDR1 and CDR2 sequences are WSHSY and SAAADI. As DNA, the CDR3 is TGCGCCACTAGGACTAGCGGGAGAGATACGCAGTATTTT. Encoded protein: CATRTSGRDTQYF.

The CDR3 sequence is CASSSLRGGASYEQYF. CDR3 nucleotides: TGTGCCAGCAGTTCGCTTAGGGGCGGGGCCTCCTACGAGCAGTACTTC. The chain combines TRBV27 with TRBJ2-7; possible D gene TRBD2, 6 bases. Trimming pared 4 bases from V and 0 bases from J, leaving 16 bases between. The CDR3 extends over 16 amino acids. The germline V gene encodes CDR1 MNHEY and CDR2 SMNVEV (reference sequence).

This chain joins TRBV5-1 and TRBJ1-3, with D maybe TRBD1 (6 bases). Germline CDR1 reads SGHRS; CDR2 reads YFSETQ. The CDR3 totals 16 residues. V was pared by 5 bases and J by 0 bases, with 15 bases between. CDR3 residues: CASSWGQADSGNTIYF. The CDR3, as DNA: TGCGCCAGCAGTTGGGGGCAGGCGGACTCTGGAAACACCATATATTTT.

V usage is TRBV4-1 and J usage is TRBJ2-7, with 14 bases matching TRBD2. V shed 4 bases and J 0 bases; nucleotides not matched to a gene: 5. The CDR3 has 17 amino acids. CDR1 and CDR2 from the germline V gene are MGHRA and YSYEKL. CDR3 region: CASSRGTSGGRSYEQYF. The CDR3, as DNA: TGCGCCAGCAGCCGAGGGACTAGCGGGGGACGCTCCTACGAGCAGTACTTC.

This clone has only one observation. The J gene is TRBJ1-1, the V gene TRBV5-1, with no clear D. V lost 1 base and J 0 bases, leaving 7 bases between the germline ends. Germline V gives CDR1 SGHRS, CDR2 YFSETQ. The CDR3 is 14 amino acids. CDR3: CASSLFGVNTEAFF. CDR3 in DNA: TGCGCCAGCAGCTTGTTCGGAGTGAACACTGAAGCTTTCTTT.

This clone was recorded a few times. This chain uses TRBV30 with TRBJ2-7; tentatively, D is TRBD2 (6 bases). V lost 1 base and J lost 3, with 16 bases in between. CDR1 GTSNPN and CDR2 SVGIG come from the germline V gene (reference sequence). The CDR3 is 15 residues long. The CDR3 DNA reads TGTGCCTGGAGTGCCGGGACTCCCCTCGGCTACGAGCAGTACTTC. This gives the protein CAWSAGTPLGYEQYF. Complete variable domain (other parts from reference TRBV30 and TRBJ2-7): SQTIHQWPATLVQPVGSPLSLECTVEGTSNPNLYWYRQAAGRGLQLLFYSVGIGQISSEVPQNLSASRPQDRQFILSSKKLLLSDSGFYLCAWSAGTPLGYEQYFGPGTRLTVT.

The V and J genes are TRBV5-1 and TRBJ2-7; D gene unclear. Germline V CDR1 and CDR2: SGHRS, YFSETQ. V lost 2 bases and J lost 2, with 8 bases in between. This CDR3 has 13 amino acids. The CDR3: CASSFTVAYEQYF. In DNA, the CDR3 is TGCGCCAGCAGCTTCACAGTTGCCTACGAGCAGTACTTC.

This clone was seen only once. The CDR3 here is CASSIFRISNQPQHF. In DNA form, the CDR3 reads TGTGCCAGTAGTATTTTCAGAATTAGCAATCAGCCCCAGCATTTT. This rearrangement joins TRBV19 to TRBJ1-5; D is uncertain. Trimming cost V 3 bases and J 0 bases, with 9 bases left between them. There are 15 residues in the CDR3. Germline-derived CDR1 and CDR2 are LNHDA and SQIVND (reference sequence).

The chain combines TRBV18 with TRBJ2-5; D might be TRBD2 (5 bases). This CDR3 is built from 14 residues. Trimming cost V 2 bases and J 5 bases, with 12 bases left between them. Germline V gene data show CDR1 as KGHSH and CDR2 as LQKENI. CDR3 DNA sequence: TGTGCCAGCTCACCAGAGGGTCGGGGTGAGACCCAGTACTTC. It codes for CASSPEGRGETQYF. Drawing the rest from reference TRBV18 and TRBJ2-5, the complete variable domain is NAGVMQNPRHLVRRRGQEARLRCSPMKGHSHVYWYRQLPEEGLKFMVYLQKENIIDESGMPKERFSAEFPKEGPSILRIQQVVRGDSAAYFCASSPEGRGETQYFGPGTRLLVL.

This clone was recorded only once. The chain recombines TRBV4-3 with TRBJ2-3; TRBD2 agrees at 10 bases. Germline lookup yields CDR1 LGHNA and CDR2 YSLEER. V trimming: 0 bases; J trimming: 4 bases; junction bases outside the gene matches: 10. This CDR3 contains 18 residues. As DNA, the CDR3 is TGCGCCAGCAGCCAAGATGCACCCAGCGGGGGGGCCCCAGATACGCAGTATTTT. This encodes CASSQDAPSGGAPDTQYF.

The chain has TRBV23-1 and TRBJ2-3; 10 bases map to TRBD1. TRBV23-1 is an open reading frame, and its role is uncertain. J gave up 1 base and V 3 bases, and 10 bases lay outside the gene matches. The CDR3 extends over 18 amino acids. CDR3 in DNA: TGCGCCAGCAGTCAGACCCGGGACAGGGGATGGGGCACAGATACGCAGTATTTT. Translating gives CASSQTRDRGWGTDTQYF.

The gene calls are TRBV6-6 and TRBJ2-5, with D possibly TRBD2 on 7 matching bases. This CDR3 has 16 residues. Between the trimmed V and J ends, which lost 5 bases and 0 bases, there was a span of 16 bases. Germline CDR1 and CDR2: MNHNY and SVGAGI (reference sequence). The CDR3 region is CASSVQGGRYQETQYF. DNA of the CDR3: TGTGCCAGCAGTGTACAGGGAGGGAGGTACCAAGAGACCCAGTACTTC.

V usage is TRBV12-3 or TRBV12-4 and J usage is TRBJ2-3; D is uncertain. V was clipped by 6 bases and J by 2 bases, with 9 bases between them. CDR3 length: 13 amino acids. The DNA for the CDR3 is TGTGCCAGCAGCTCATGGGCCACAGATACGCAGTATTTT. The encoded protein is CASSSWATDTQYF.

The CDR3 coding sequence is TGTGCCAGCTCACCCTTCCAGGGGACGATTCGTGGCTACACCTTC. Amino acids: CASSPFQGTIRGYTF. This chain uses TRBV18 with TRBJ1-2; D perhaps matches TRBD1 (6 bases). Trimming cost V 3 bases and J 7 bases, with 18 bases left between them. CDR1 and CDR2 (germline): KGHSH, LQKENI. The CDR3 extends over 15 amino acids.

V is TRBV12-5 and J is TRBJ2-5; 7 bases map to TRBD1. There are 14 residues in the CDR3. Germline V CDR1 and CDR2: LGHNT, FRNRAP. J was trimmed by 3 bases and V by 4 bases; bases with no gene match: 5. CDR3 residues: CASGSIDREETQYF. The DNA for the CDR3 is TGTGCTAGTGGTTCGATCGACAGGGAAGAGACCCAGTACTTC.

This chain joins TRBV19 and TRBJ1-5; D is ambiguous. This CDR3 comprises 14 residues. Germline lookup yields CDR1 LNHDA and CDR2 SQIVND (reference sequence). Trimming stripped 3 bases from V and 5 bases from J, with 11 bases between. The CDR3 bases are TGTGCCAGTAGTATTGGGCAGGTGTATCAGCCCCAGCATTTT. Protein product: CASSIGQVYQPQHF.

The CDR3 nucleotides are TGTGCCAGCAGTCCATTCCCGGGACTAGGAGCTCCAGATACGCAGTATTTT. This gives the protein CASSPFPGLGAPDTQYF. This rearrangement joins TRBV27 to TRBJ2-3, with 8 nucleotides matching TRBD2. Losses at the gene ends were 5 bases for V and 4 bases for J; bases not matched to a gene: 14. CDR1 is MNHEY and CDR2 is SMNVEV in the germline V gene (reference sequence). CDR3 length equals 17 residues.

The chain recombines TRBV12-3 or TRBV12-4 with TRBJ1-2; 8 bases are shared with TRBD1. V lost 5 bases, J lost 7 bases, and 6 bases stayed unmatched. This CDR3 contains 13 residues. The CDR3 is CASSRQGAVGYTF. CDR3 nucleotides: TGTGCCAGCAGTCGCCAGGGGGCGGTTGGCTACACCTTC.

The J gene is TRBJ2-3, the V gene TRBV24-1; the D gene is possibly TRBD1 (5 bases). Germline CDR1 KGHDR, CDR2 SFDVKD. V gave up 4 bases and J gave up 6 bases, with 13 bases separating them. The CDR3 has 14 amino acids. This CDR3 reads CATSESSGIDTQYF. The CDR3 bases are TGTGCCACCAGTGAGTCGTCAGGGATTGATACGCAGTATTTT.

V usage is TRBV28 and J usage is TRBJ1-2, with 8 bases lining up with TRBD1. This CDR3 is built from 12 residues. CDR1 and CDR2 from the germline V gene are MDHEN and SYDVKM. V was clipped by 6 bases and J by 6 bases; unmatched bases: 3. In DNA, the CDR3 is TGTGCCAGCAGGCAGGGGGCGCATGGCTACACCTTC. This gives the protein CASRQGAHGYTF.